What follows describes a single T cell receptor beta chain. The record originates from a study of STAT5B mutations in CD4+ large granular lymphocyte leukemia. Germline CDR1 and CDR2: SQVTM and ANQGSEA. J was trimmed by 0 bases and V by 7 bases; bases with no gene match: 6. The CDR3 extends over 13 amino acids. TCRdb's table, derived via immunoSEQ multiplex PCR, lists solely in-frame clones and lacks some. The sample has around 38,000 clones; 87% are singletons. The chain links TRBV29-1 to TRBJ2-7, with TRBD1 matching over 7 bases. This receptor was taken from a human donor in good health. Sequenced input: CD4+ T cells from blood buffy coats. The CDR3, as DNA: TGCAGCGGCAAACAGGGGCACTCCTACGAGCAGTACTTC. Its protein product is CSGKQGHSYEQYF.